Below are 32 T cell receptor beta chains sequenced from a single sample in a study of tumor-infiltrating lymphocytes in primary liver carcinoma. A primer in the constant region served to generate TCR beta cDNA from 450 to 650 ng of total RNA. Slightly modified ARM-PCR with three nested multiplex PCR rounds yielded TCR beta libraries. With TRBV1-TRBV30 forward primers and a C-beta reverse primer, the first two PCR rounds were run for around 10 cycles each. TCRdb re-called the multiplex PCR reads through MiXCR, storing one row per CDR3 protein. The sample holds about 180,000 distinct CDR3 sequences, 60% seen once. Germline DNA was also extracted, with blood RNA taken from unsorted whole blood. Sequencing input: peripheral blood. Receptors originate from a man aged 35 to 55 with primary liver carcinoma and hepatitis B virus infection.

This clonotype was counted ten times or more. The V gene is TRBV29-1, the J gene TRBJ2-1; TRBD2 matches 10 bases. The CDR3 spans 15 residues. The V gene's germline CDR1 is SQVTM and CDR2 ANQGSEA. Unmatched junction bases numbered 9, after V lost 6 bases and J lost 4 bases. This CDR3 is CSVIGLAEAYNEQFF. The CDR3 nucleotides read TGCAGCGTAATCGGACTAGCGGAGGCTTACAATGAGCAGTTCTTC.

This clonotype was observed a handful of times. The rearrangement uses TRBV29-1 and TRBJ2-2, with D maybe TRBD1 (5 bases). Trimming removed 6 bases from V and 0 bases from J, with 17 bases in between. Germline-derived CDR1 and CDR2 are SQVTM and ANQGSEA. The CDR3 sequence is 16 residues long. CDR3 coding DNA: TGCAGCGTAGGCAGGGAACCCCTATCGAACACCGGGGAGCTGTTTTTT. Protein sequence: CSVGREPLSNTGELFF.

The rearrangement links TRBV6-2 or TRBV6-3 to TRBJ2-1; 7 bases line up with TRBD2. The CDR3 sequence is 15 residues long. Germline CDR1 MNHEY, CDR2 SVGEGT. With V trimmed by 2 bases and J by 15 bases, 16 bases remained unmatched. The CDR3, as DNA: TGTGCCAGCAGTTACCATGCGGGTAAGAGCGGGAATACGTTCTTC. Residues: CASSYHAGKSGNTFF.

This clonotype has just a few counts. This could be a read error, since a much larger clone is one nucleotide away. This chain uses TRBV29-1 with TRBJ2-7; weak D call: TRBD2 (6 bases). The CDR3 has 13 residues. Deletions cut 7 bases from V and 3 bases from J, with 16 bases between. Germline CDR1 SQVTM, CDR2 ANQGSEA. The CDR3 DNA sequence: TGCAGCGCTGTCGCCTGGGGAGGCTACGAGCAGTACTTC. It codes for CSAVAWGGYEQYF.

About this clonotype itself: One end of the junction does not line up with germline, which may come from a read error. The chain combines TRBV11-2 with TRBJ2-7, with TRBD1 matching 8 bases. This CDR3 has 15 residues. Germline CDR1 reads SGHAT; CDR2 reads FQNNGV. The CDR3 loop reads CVSSSTAGGGYEQYF. CDR3 sequence (DNA): TGTGTCAGCAGCTCGACGGCAGGGGGCGGCTACGAGCAGTACTTC.

Turning to this clonotype: An end of the junction does not agree with germline; a read error may underlie this. The chain recombines TRBV6-5 with TRBJ2-1, with D uncertain. Germline V CDR1 and CDR2: MNHEY, SVGAGI. CDR3 length: 12 residues. The DNA of the CDR3 is TGTACCAGCCTGGACTCCTACAATGAGCAGTTCTTC. This gives the protein CTSLDSYNEQFF.

Note on this clonotype: Given a much more abundant clone one base away, this may be a read error. The chain links TRBV5-4 to TRBJ2-1; 7 nucleotides match TRBD2. CDR3 length equals 15 residues. V trimming: 4 bases; J trimming: 5 bases; junction bases outside the gene matches: 9. The germline CDR1 and CDR2 sequences are SGHNT and YYREEE (reference sequence). The CDR3 is CASSPRLARDNEQFF. Written as DNA, the CDR3 is TGTGCCAGCAGCCCCCGACTAGCCCGAGACAATGAGCAGTTCTTC.

The CDR3 bases are TGTGCCAGCAGCCTAAGCTCTAGCGGAACCGAAAACATTCAGTACTTC. Protein: CASSLSSSGTENIQYF. The V call is TRBV11-2, the J call TRBJ2-4, with 7 bases matching TRBD2. The CDR3 loop spans 16 amino acids. Unmatched junction bases numbered 12, after V lost 5 bases and J lost 5 bases. CDR1 is SGHAT, CDR2 FQNNGV, per germline.

As regards this clonotype: Without the conserved terminal phenylalanine or tryptophan, this CDR3 likely stems from a read error. The chain has TRBV6-6 and TRBJ2-7; 9 positions match TRBD1. The CDR3 contains 14 residues. V gave up 6 bases and J gave up 3 bases; unmatched junction bases: 6. CDR1 is MNHNY, CDR2 SVGAGI, per germline (reference sequence). The CDR3 loop is CASRPPGQGYEQYS. The CDR3 DNA is TGTGCCAGCAGACCTCCGGGACAGGGCTACGAGCAGTACTCC.

This clonotype was recorded only once. The junction shows a germline mismatch at one end, possibly a read error. The chain couples TRBV11-2 to TRBJ2-7, with D perhaps matching TRBD2 (6 bases). Germline-derived CDR1 and CDR2 are SGHAT and FQNNGV. The CDR3 extends over 15 amino acids. The DNA for the CDR3 is TGTGCCAGAAGCTCTACGACTAGTGTGACCTACGAGCAGTACTTC. Residues: CARSSTTSVTYEQYF.

Of note for this clonotype: A much larger clone lies one base from this, so it may be a read error. Here the CDR3 reads CTSKEGMGETQYF. CDR3 sequence (DNA): TGTACCAGCAAGGAGGGGATGGGGGAGACCCAGTACTTC. The V and J genes are TRBV6-5 and TRBJ2-5; D might be TRBD2 (6 bases). The CDR3 is made up of 13 amino acids. Germline loops: CDR1 MNHEY, CDR2 SVGAGI.

The genes are TRBV11-2 and TRBJ1-2; 8 bases are shared with TRBD1. This CDR3 region has 14 residues. Germline V lookup: CDR1 SGHAT, CDR2 FQNNGV. J was trimmed by 4 bases and V by 4 bases; bases with no gene match: 5. CDR3 DNA sequence: TGTGCCAGCAGCTACGACCAGGGGGCCTATGGCTACACCTTC. Residues: CASSYDQGAYGYTF.

Concerning this clonotype itself: Germline and junction disagree at one end, which may indicate a read error. This chain links TRBV11-2 with TRBJ2-7; D might be TRBD1 or TRBD2, each matching 6 bases. CDR1 and CDR2 (germline): SGHAT, FQNNGV. This CDR3 has 12 amino acids. CDR3 in DNA: TGTGCCAACAGCCTCGGGGGCTACGAACAGTACTTC. It translates to CANSLGGYEQYF.

This clonotype was counted ten times or more. V gene TRBV4-2 combines with J gene TRBJ2-1; 8 nucleotides line up with TRBD2. CDR1 is LGHNA, CDR2 YNFKEQ, per germline. V gave up 0 bases and J gave up 2 bases; unmatched junction bases: 3. CDR3 length: 16 residues. The CDR3 region is CASSQETSGPYNEQFF. CDR3 sequence (DNA): TGTGCCAGCAGCCAAGAAACTAGCGGACCCTACAATGAGCAGTTCTTC.

This clonotype was observed many times. The rearrangement joins TRBV11-1 to TRBJ2-7; the D is unclear. Per the germline V gene, CDR1 is SGHAT and CDR2 is FQDESV (reference sequence). V was shortened by 0 bases and J by 5 bases, with 14 bases between the two germline ends. This CDR3 has 15 amino acids. CDR3 sequence (DNA): TGTGCCAGCAGCTTAGCGCTAATCGGAAGGAACGAGCAGTACTTC. As protein: CASSLALIGRNEQYF.

This clonotype was observed a handful of times. This sequence joins TRBV29-1 and TRBJ2-2; D call uncertain. CDR3 size: 11 residues. Trimming cost V 4 bases and J 6 bases, with 6 bases left between them. Germline V lookup: CDR1 SQVTM, CDR2 ANQGSEA. CDR3 loop: CSVALPGELFF. CDR3 nucleotide sequence: TGCAGCGTTGCCCTGCCCGGGGAGCTGTTTTTT.

The rearrangement links TRBV6-5 to TRBJ1-1; a possible D gene is TRBD1 (5 bases). The CDR3 loop spans 13 amino acids. Trimming removed 2 bases from V and 11 bases from J, with 15 bases in between. Germline lookup yields CDR1 MNHEY and CDR2 SVGAGI. Here the CDR3 reads CASSYPGQELAFF. For the CDR3, the DNA is TGTGCCAGCAGTTACCCAGGGCAGGAGCTTGCTTTCTTT.

The table lists this clonotype with a count of one. Given the absence of the conserved phenylalanine or tryptophan at the CDR3 end, a read error is likely. This chain connects TRBV11-1 to TRBJ2-1; 10 bases are a match to TRBD2. Trimming at V came to 5 bases and at J to 12 bases, leaving 16 bases not matched to a gene. This CDR3 comprises 16 residues. The germline V gene encodes CDR1 SGHAT and CDR2 FQDESV (reference sequence). This CDR3 is CASSVRGDLAGVLQFC. The CDR3 coding sequence is TGTGCCAGCAGCGTACGGGGCGACCTAGCGGGAGTTCTGCAGTTCTGC.

V gene TRBV4-1 combines with J gene TRBJ2-7; 8 bases fit TRBD1. With 3 bases clipped from V and 7 bases from J, the junction kept 11 bases outside the gene matches. The CDR3 runs 15 residues. Germline lookup yields CDR1 MGHRA and CDR2 YSYEKL. The CDR3 reads CASSQQSGGAEEQYF. The CDR3 DNA reads as TGCGCCAGCAGCCAGCAGTCAGGGGGCGCGGAAGAGCAGTACTTC.

This clonotype was recorded a few times. The chain uses TRBV6-5 and TRBJ2-5; no firm D call. This CDR3 spans 14 amino acids. Trimming cost V 0 bases and J 2 bases, with 7 bases left between them. Germline CDR1 MNHEY, CDR2 SVGAGI. CDR3 loop: CASSYSSVQETQYF. The CDR3 DNA sequence: TGTGCCAGCAGTTACTCGAGTGTTCAAGAGACCCAGTACTTC.

DNA of the CDR3: TGCGCCAGCAAAAGGCCTACAGCGAACACTGAAGCTTTCTTT. It encodes CASKRPTANTEAFF. This rearrangement joins TRBV4-1 to TRBJ1-1; D is uncertain. The CDR3 runs to 14 residues. The ends were cut back, 7 bases at V and 1 base at J, with 13 bases in the middle. CDR1 and CDR2 from the germline V gene are MGHRA and YSYEKL.

Points on this clonotype: The germline gene is not matched at one end of the junction; a read error may be the cause. The gene calls are TRBV14 and TRBJ2-1; D may be TRBD2 (5 bases). CDR1 and CDR2 (germline): SGHDN, FVKESK. The CDR3 is 15 amino acids. CDR3 sequence: CASTRRWESYNEQFF. CDR3 DNA sequence: TGTGCCAGCACTAGAAGGTGGGAGTCCTACAATGAGCAGTTCTTT.

Concerning this clonotype itself: A read error may produce the germline difference seen at one junction end. This chain's CDR3 is CASSLNSGRASSEQFF. The CDR3 region has the DNA TGCGCCAGCAGCTTAAATAGCGGGAGGGCCAGTAGCGAGCAGTTCTTC. V gene TRBV11-2 combines with J gene TRBJ2-1; 11 positions match TRBD2. This CDR3 is 16 amino acids long. Germline values: CDR1 SGHAT, CDR2 FQNNGV.

This clonotype was seen only a few times. With a much larger clone just one base away, this may be a read error. V is TRBV11-2 and J is TRBJ2-1, with 8 bases fitting TRBD2. There are 14 residues in the CDR3. Trimming at V came to 7 bases and at J to 11 bases, leaving 13 bases not matched to a gene. CDR1 is SGHAT and CDR2 is FQNNGV in the germline V gene. The CDR3, as DNA: TGTGCCAGCAATAGCGGGAAGAGTTCCGATAAGCAGTTCTTC. Its protein is CASNSGKSSDKQFF. Combining the CDR3 with reference TRBV11-2 and TRBJ2-1 gives the whole variable domain EAGVAQSPRYKIIEKRQSVAFWCNPISGHATLYWYQQILGQGPKLLIQFQNNGVVDDSQLPKDRFSAERLKGVDSTLKIQPAKLEDSAVYLCASNSGKSSDKQFFGPGTRLTVL.

Only a few counts were recorded for this clonotype. The V call is TRBV6-1, the J call TRBJ1-4, with D tentatively TRBD1 (6 bases). The CDR3 sequence is 14 residues long. V was clipped by 10 bases and J by 3 bases, with 15 bases between them. Germline lookup yields CDR1 MNHNS and CDR2 SASEGT. The CDR3 protein is CATSDRIANEKLFF. The CDR3 DNA is TGTGCCACCAGCGACAGGATTGCTAATGAAAAACTGTTTTTT.

The V call is TRBV29-1, the J call TRBJ2-7, with TRBD1 matching over 10 bases. The germline V gene encodes CDR1 SQVTM and CDR2 ANQGSEA. This CDR3 contains 14 residues. The trim removed 6 bases at V and 2 bases at J, leaving 7 bases unmatched. The CDR3 here is CSVSPGQGPYEQYF. CDR3 sequence (DNA): TGCAGCGTCTCCCCGGGACAGGGGCCCTACGAGCAGTACTTC.

This rearrangement joins TRBV5-6 to TRBJ2-1; 7 bases map to TRBD2. The trim removed 0 bases at V and 10 bases at J, leaving 1 base unmatched. This CDR3 has 12 amino acids. Germline CDR1 and CDR2: SGHDT and YYEEEE. This CDR3 is CASSLAGREQFF. As DNA, the CDR3 is TGTGCCAGCAGCTTGGCCGGGAGGGAGCAGTTCTTC.

About this clonotype: This likely comes from a read error, as the CDR3 has no conserved phenylalanine or tryptophan at its end. This chain joins TRBV4-2 and TRBJ2-2; D not resolved. With 5 bases removed from V and 7 bases from J, the gap between germline ends came to 11 bases. This CDR3 has 13 amino acids. The germline CDR1 and CDR2 sequences are LGHNA and YNFKEQ. DNA of the CDR3: TGTGCCAGCAGCGGGGTGGAAGGCGGGGAGCTGTTTTCT. Its protein is CASSGVEGGELFS.

This clonotype was picked up a small number of times. The chain has TRBV6-1 and TRBJ2-3; D possibly uses TRBD1 or TRBD2 (5 bases each). The CDR3 has 19 amino acids. The germline V and J ends were trimmed by 2 bases and 2 bases, with 23 bases remaining between them. Germline CDR1 MNHNS, CDR2 SASEGT. The CDR3 sequence: CASSERRSSGRKSTDTQYF. The DNA of the CDR3 is TGTGCCAGCAGTGAAAGGCGGTCTTCGGGACGTAAGTCCACAGATACGCAGTATTTT.

Remarks on this clonotype: One end of the junction is discordant with germline, which a read error may explain. The chain couples TRBV11-2 to TRBJ2-3; 7 nucleotides align to TRBD2. The germline CDR1 and CDR2 sequences are SGHAT and FQNNGV. The CDR3 extends over 18 amino acids. The CDR3 DNA sequence: TGTGTCAGCAGTCCCCGCGTGGGCGGGAGTGGATTCGCAGATACGCAGTATTTT. Protein: CVSSPRVGGSGFADTQYF.

This clonotype showed up just a few times. The chain combines TRBV29-1 with TRBJ2-7, with a possible D match to TRBD1 (6 bases). Germline V gene data show CDR1 as SQVTM and CDR2 as ANQGSEA. CDR3 length: 13 residues. V lost 4 bases to trimming and J lost 6 bases, with 16 bases between them. The CDR3 sequence is CSVVFRTDGEQYF. Here the CDR3 DNA reads TGCAGCGTTGTCTTTCGGACAGACGGCGAGCAGTACTTC.

A single count supports this clonotype. Relative to the germline gene, one junction end is altered; a read error may explain this. V is TRBV5-1 and J is TRBJ2-7, with 7 bases identical to TRBD1. The CDR3 sequence is 15 residues long. CDR1 is SGHRS and CDR2 is YFSETQ in the germline V gene. CDR3 loop: CTSSYDRAGSYEQYF. The DNA of the CDR3 is TGCACCAGCAGCTATGACAGGGCCGGATCCTACGAGCAGTACTTC.